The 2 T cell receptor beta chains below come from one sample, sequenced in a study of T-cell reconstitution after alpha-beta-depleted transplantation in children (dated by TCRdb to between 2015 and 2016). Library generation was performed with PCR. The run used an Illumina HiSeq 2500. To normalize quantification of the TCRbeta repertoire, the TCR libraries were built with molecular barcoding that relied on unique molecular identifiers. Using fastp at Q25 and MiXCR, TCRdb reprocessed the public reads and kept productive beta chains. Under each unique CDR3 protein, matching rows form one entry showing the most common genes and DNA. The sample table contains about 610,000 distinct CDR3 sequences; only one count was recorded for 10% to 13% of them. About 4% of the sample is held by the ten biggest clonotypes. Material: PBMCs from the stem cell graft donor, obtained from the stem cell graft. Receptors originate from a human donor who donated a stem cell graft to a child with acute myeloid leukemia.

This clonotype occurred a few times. The CDR3 DNA follows: TGTGCCTGGAGTGTAAGGGGCAGGTGGGGCACTGAAGCTTTCTTT. Translating it yields CAWSVRGRWGTEAFF. The chain couples TRBV30 to TRBJ1-1; perhaps TRBD1 as D (5 bases). Germline V CDR1 and CDR2: GTSNPN, SVGIG (reference sequence). The CDR3 has 15 residues. V lost 0 bases and J lost 4, with 15 bases in between.

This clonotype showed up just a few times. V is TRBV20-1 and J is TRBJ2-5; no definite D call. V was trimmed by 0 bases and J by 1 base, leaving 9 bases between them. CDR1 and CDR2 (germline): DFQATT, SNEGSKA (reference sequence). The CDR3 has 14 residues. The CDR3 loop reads CSAREGASQETQYF. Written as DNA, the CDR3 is TGCAGTGCTAGAGAGGGCGCCTCCCAAGAGACCCAGTACTTC.